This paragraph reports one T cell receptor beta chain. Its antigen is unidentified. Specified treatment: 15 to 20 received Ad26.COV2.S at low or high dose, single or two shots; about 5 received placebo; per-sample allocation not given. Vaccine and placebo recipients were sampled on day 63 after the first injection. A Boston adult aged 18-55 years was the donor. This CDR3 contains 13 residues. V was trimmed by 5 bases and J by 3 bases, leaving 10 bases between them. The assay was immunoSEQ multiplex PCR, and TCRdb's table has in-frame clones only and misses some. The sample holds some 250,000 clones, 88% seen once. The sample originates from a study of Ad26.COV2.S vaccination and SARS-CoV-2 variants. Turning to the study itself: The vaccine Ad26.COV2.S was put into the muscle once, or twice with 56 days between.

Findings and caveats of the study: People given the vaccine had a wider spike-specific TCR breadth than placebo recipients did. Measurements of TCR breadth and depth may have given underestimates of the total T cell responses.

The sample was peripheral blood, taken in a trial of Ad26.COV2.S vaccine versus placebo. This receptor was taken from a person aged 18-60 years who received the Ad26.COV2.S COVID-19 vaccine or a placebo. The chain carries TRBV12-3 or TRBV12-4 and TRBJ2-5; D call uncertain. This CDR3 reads CASSLRIEETQYF. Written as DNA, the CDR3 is TGTGCCAGCAGTCTGCGGATCGAAGAGACCCAGTACTTC.